This T cell receptor (beta chain) emerged from a study of CD8+CD57+ T cells in acquired aplastic anemia. In patients chosen for sequencing, flow cytometry had shown CD8+CD57+ cell expansion. The TCR beta profiling, which covered VDJ combination and CDR3 sequence, was carried out using genomic DNA as the template. TCRdb re-called the reads with MiXCR, one entry per CDR3 protein. Of approximately 190,000 distinct CDR3 sequences in the sample, just under 50% were seen once. The CDR3 is made up of 11 amino acids. The V end lost 12 bases, the J end lost 5 bases, and 10 bases lay between the germline ends. CDR1 and CDR2 (germline): KGHDR, SFDVKD.

The TCR sequence derives from a human donor with aplastic anemia. The source material was sorted CD4+, CD8+, or CD8+CD57+ T cells (not recorded which) from PBMCs. This chain links TRBV24-1 with TRBJ1-5, with D hard to call. CDR3 region: CAAGIDQPQHF. For the CDR3, the DNA is TGTGCCGCGGGGATTGATCAGCCCCAGCATTTT.